The next 18 T cell receptor beta chains were all read from a single sample in a study of blood T cell repertoires in COVID-19. Profiled with immunoSEQ multiplex PCR; TCRdb holds only in-frame clones, not every one. This table has about 140,000 clones, roughly 80% appearing once. The specimen was peripheral blood. The receptors were gathered from a woman aged 45-65 years with active or convalescent COVID-19.

This chain links TRBV6-6 with TRBJ1-5, with 9 bases identical to TRBD1. The CDR3 consists of 15 residues. CDR1 MNHNY and CDR2 SVGAGI come from the germline V gene (reference sequence). With V trimmed by 5 bases and J by 3 bases, 5 bases remained unmatched. The CDR3 DNA is TGTGCCAGCAGTCGCCGGGACAGGGCCAATCAGCCCCAGCATTTT. Its translation is CASSRRDRANQPQHF.

The chain uses TRBV5-5 and TRBJ1-2, with D unclear. V was clipped by 5 bases and J by 2 bases, with 10 bases between them. The CDR3 consists of 13 residues. Germline V CDR1 and CDR2: SGHKS, YYEKEE (reference sequence). Here the CDR3 reads CASSYDGNYGYTF. The CDR3 region has the DNA TGTGCCAGCAGTTACGACGGGAACTATGGCTACACCTTC.

The genes are TRBV2 and TRBJ1-4; possible D gene TRBD1, 5 bases. Trimming pared 7 bases from V and 5 bases from J, leaving 11 bases between. CDR3 length equals 13 residues. Germline values: CDR1 SNHLY, CDR2 FYNNEI. The CDR3 nucleotides are TGTGCCAGCAACGACAGACCGAATGAAAAACTGTTTTTT. Translation: CASNDRPNEKLFF.

This clone was seen just once. CDR3 protein: CASSGSESSYEQYF. CDR3 sequence (DNA): TGTGCCAGCAGCGGGTCGGAGAGCTCCTACGAGCAGTACTTC. The genes are TRBV5-8 and TRBJ2-7; no firm D call. CDR1 SGHTS and CDR2 YDEGEE come from the germline V gene. V was trimmed by 4 bases and J by 0 bases, leaving 11 bases between them. There are 14 residues in the CDR3.

The CDR3 spells CASRAGQGYEQYF. The CDR3, as DNA: TGTGCCAGCAGAGCCGGACAGGGGTACGAGCAGTACTTC. V and J are TRBV5-4 and TRBJ2-7, with TRBD1 matching over 9 bases. CDR1 and CDR2 from the germline V gene are SGHNT and YYREEE (reference sequence). The V and J ends lost 5 bases and 4 bases, in that order; junction bases with no gene match: 4. This CDR3 region has 13 residues.

The rearrangement links TRBV3-1 (or the pseudogene TRBV3-2) to TRBJ2-1, with unresolved D. Trimming cost V 4 bases and J 2 bases, with 12 bases left between them. The CDR3 has 15 residues. Looked up from germline, CDR1 is LGHDT and CDR2 is YNNKEL (reference sequence). The CDR3 reads CASSPSWLAYNEQFF. CDR3 DNA: TGTGCCAGCAGCCCTTCTTGGTTAGCCTACAATGAGCAGTTCTTC.

The V gene is TRBV7-9, the J gene TRBJ1-1; 9 bases fit TRBD1. Looked up from germline, CDR1 is SEHNR and CDR2 is FQNEAQ (reference sequence). V shed 5 bases and J 1 base; nucleotides not matched to a gene: 5. The CDR3 length is 15 residues. The DNA of the CDR3 is TGTGCCAGCAGCCCACCGGGACAGGGGAACACTGAAGCTTTCTTT. It encodes CASSPPGQGNTEAFF.

This chain uses TRBV21-1 with TRBJ1-3; TRBD1, as called in the table, went unchecked against the DNA. TRBV21-1 is tagged as a pseudogene. The CDR3 is 15 residues long. The CDR3 reads CASSKFGTGYNTIYF. The DNA of the CDR3 is TGTGCCAGCAGCAAATTCGGGACAGGGTACAACACCATATATTTT.

This clone was found once. The chain recombines TRBV7-2 with TRBJ2-7, with TRBD1 matching over 9 bases. CDR3 size: 15 residues. V lost 5 bases to trimming and J lost 7 bases; unmatched junction nucleotides: 12. Germline-derived CDR1 and CDR2 are SGHTA and FQGNSA. The CDR3 DNA reads TGTGCCAGCAGCATCACAGGGGGCGGGCGTCGAGAGCAGTACTTC. This codes for CASSITGGGRREQYF.

In this sample, this clone turned up a few times. The chain is built from TRBV6-5 and TRBJ1-1; D is possibly TRBD1 (6 bases). There are 13 residues in the CDR3. V was pared by 2 bases and J by 3 bases, with 7 bases between. Germline V gives CDR1 MNHEY, CDR2 SVGAGI. In nucleotides, the CDR3 is TGTGCCAGCAGTTACAACAGGGACACTGAAGCTTTCTTT. Translated: CASSYNRDTEAFF.

This clone showed up just once. The chain combines TRBV15 with TRBJ2-3; possible D gene TRBD1, 5 bases. CDR1 is LNHNV, CDR2 YYDKDF, per germline (reference sequence). Trimming removed 2 bases at V and 1 base at J, with 16 bases between. This CDR3 region has 17 residues. CDR3 residues: CATSRTRTSRGTDTQYF. Written as DNA, the CDR3 is TGTGCCACCAGCAGAACCCGGACAAGTCGGGGCACAGATACGCAGTATTTT.

This clone was recorded a few times. This chain uses TRBV30 with TRBJ1-1; unclear D gene. The CDR3 is 13 residues long. Germline loops: CDR1 GTSNPN, CDR2 SVGIG (reference sequence). V lost 2 bases and J lost 0, with 7 bases in between. The CDR3: CAWSFSVNTEAFF. The CDR3 nucleotides are TGTGCCTGGAGTTTCTCGGTGAACACTGAAGCTTTCTTT.

The V call is TRBV7-3, the J call TRBJ2-3, with TRBD2 identical over 12 bases. Germline CDR1 and CDR2: SGHTA and FQGTGA. The CDR3 length is 19 residues. V trimming: 0 bases; J trimming: 1 base; junction bases outside the gene matches: 8. This chain's CDR3 is CASSLTGLAGPIGTDTQYF. The CDR3 DNA reads TGTGCCAGCAGCTTAACCGGACTAGCGGGGCCTATCGGCACAGATACGCAGTATTTT.

By frequency in the sample, this clone is medium-sized (0.01 to 0.1%). This sequence joins TRBV5-5 and TRBJ1-6, with TRBD1 matching over 8 bases. Germline V gene lookup returns CDR1 SGHKS and CDR2 YYEKEE (reference sequence). This CDR3 spans 15 amino acids. Trimming at V came to 4 bases and at J to 9 bases, leaving 9 bases not matched to a gene. In DNA form, the CDR3 reads TGTGCCAGCAGCCTACCGACAGGGGAGAGTTCACCCCTCCACTTT. It translates to CASSLPTGESSPLHF. The entire variable domain, with the rest obtained from reference TRBV5-5 and TRBJ1-6, is as follows: DAGVTQSPTHLIKTRGQQVTLRCSPISGHKSVSWYQQVLGQGPQFIFQYYEKEERGRGNFPDRFSARQFPNYSSELNVNALLLGDSALYLCASSLPTGESSPLHFGNGTRLTVT.

V usage is TRBV7-2 and J usage is TRBJ2-3; the match to TRBD2 covers 8 bases. CDR1 and CDR2 from the germline V gene are SGHTA and FQGNSA. Trimming took 5 bases from V and 4 from J; bases not matched to a gene: 8. This CDR3 has 15 residues. The CDR3: CASSARGGPPDTQYF. CDR3 coding DNA: TGTGCCAGCAGCGCCCGCGGGGGGCCGCCAGATACGCAGTATTTT.

This rearrangement joins TRBV18 to TRBJ2-7; 8 nucleotides agree with TRBD1. There are 15 residues in the CDR3. CDR1 and CDR2 (germline): KGHSH, LQKENI. Trimming cost V 1 base and J 5 bases; bases outside gene matches: 7. The CDR3, as DNA: TGTGCCAGCTCACCACGACAGGACAGGGTCCACGAGCAGTACTTC. This codes for CASSPRQDRVHEQYF.

J is TRBJ1-2 and V is TRBV24-1, with 8 bases fitting TRBD1. CDR3 size: 16 residues. CDR1 is KGHDR, CDR2 SFDVKD, per germline. V shed 2 bases, J shed 1 base, and the junction held 5 bases outside the gene matches. The CDR3 here is CATSDWTGYCNYGYTF. As DNA, the CDR3 is TGTGCCACCAGTGATTGGACAGGGTATTGTAACTATGGCTACACCTTC.

The CDR3 here is CASSFYTGDYGYTF. The DNA of the CDR3 is TGTGCCAGCAGCTTCTATACAGGGGACTATGGCTACACCTTC. V and J are TRBV7-2 and TRBJ1-2, with 7 bases that match TRBD1. Unmatched junction bases numbered 4, after V lost 3 bases and J lost 3 bases. Germline values: CDR1 SGHTA, CDR2 FQGNSA. This CDR3 spans 14 amino acids.